This TCR beta chain appears in the sequencing data of a study of shared clonotypes between healthy human individuals. Study outcomes and limitations: Relative to memory subsets, naive subsets generally showed larger estimated richness. An effect of sequencing depth on clonotype sharing among donors was expected.

Replicate PCRs run on sorted subsets employed around 200 ng DNA, approximately 30,000 T cell genomes. Sequencing used immunoSEQ multiplex PCR; TCRdb keeps in-frame clones, though not all of them. In the table there are 2 million to 2.5 million clones, about 95% of which are singletons. This clone was seen more than once but under ten times. What it recognizes is unknown. Naive CD8 cells lacked CD45RO, underwent positive selection for CCR7 and left out terminally differentiated effector memory CD45RA+ cells. Recent vaccinations or acute infections were absent in the healthy HIV-negative adult donors. Sequencing was done on a sample of naive CD8+ T cells sorted from blood. The clonotype comes from a man aged 18 to 30 in good health.

The CDR3 is CASSYIGVNQPQHF. The CDR3 nucleotides read TGTGCCAGCAGTTACATCGGGGTCAATCAGCCCCAGCATTTT. The V and J genes are TRBV6-5 and TRBJ1-5; no reliable D call. Germline CDR1 MNHEY, CDR2 SVGAGI. The CDR3 runs 14 residues. Between the trimmed V and J ends, which lost 2 bases and 3 bases, there was a span of 8 bases.